These T cell receptor beta chains were read from a single sample in a study of cytotoxic CD8 clonotypes in ibrutinib-treated CLL. Here immunoSEQ multiplex PCR was the method, and the copy in TCRdb shows in-frame clones only, minus some. The data contain roughly 330,000 clones, around 66% of them seen just once; the ten biggest clones take up just under 6.5%. Sequences were derived from PBMCs, sampled after 36 months of ibrutinib treatment. Receptors were obtained from a human donor with chronic lymphocytic leukemia. Both conserved end residues are part of each CDR3. D genes are given only for firm matches. Not all rows give a size; the values are once, few, many and, for expanded clones, a class.

cdr3_nt cdr3_aa v_call clone_size d_call j_call
TGTGCCAGCAGAAGAGGTACCGGGACTAGCCCCTACGAGCAGTACTTC CASRRGTGTSPYEQYF TRBV7-2 NA TRBD2 TRBJ2-7
TGTGCCAGCAGTTTATCAATAGACGGAATCTACACCTTC CASSLSIDGIYTF TRBV27 few NA TRBJ1-2
TGTGCCAGCAGCTTGCCCACTTCACCCCTCCACTTT CASSLPTSPLHF TRBV7-8 few NA TRBJ1-6
TGTGCCAGCAGCTTAGAGTCGAGGGATGAGCAGTTCTTC CASSLESRDEQFF TRBV11-3 NA NA TRBJ2-1
TGTGCTAGTGGTTTGATAGCGGGGGGGCCTGTGGATGAGCAGTTCTTC CASGLIAGGPVDEQFF TRBV12-5 NA TRBD2 TRBJ2-1
TGTGCCAGCAGCTTGATGCCGCCCGGGGCAGGATATGGCTACACCTTC CASSLMPPGAGYGYTF TRBV5-4 few NA TRBJ1-2
TGTGCCAGCAGCTTGGGGACAGCAAGTGAAGCTTTCTTT CASSLGTASEAFF TRBV7-3 few TRBD1 TRBJ1-1
TGTGCCAGCTCACTTTTGCCGGGACAGGACCAGCCCCAGCATTTT CASSLLPGQDQPQHF TRBV18 NA TRBD1 TRBJ1-5
TGTGCCAGCAGCTTAGTAGGGGGACAGGGATTTAGCAATCAGCCCCAGCATTTT CASSLVGGQGFSNQPQHF TRBV7-9 NA TRBD1 TRBJ1-5
TGTGCCAGCCGAGGTCCGCTTCTGGCTAATGAAAAACTGTTTTTT CASRGPLLANEKLFF TRBV6-6 NA NA TRBJ1-4
TGCGCCAGCAGCCTCCGATACCGGGACGGGCCCTACGAGCAGTACTTC CASSLRYRDGPYEQYF TRBV4-1 NA NA TRBJ2-7
TGTGCCAGCAACCCGACTAGCACAGATACGCAGTATTTT CASNPTSTDTQYF TRBV28 once NA TRBJ2-3
TGCGCCAGCAGCTTGGTTGGACAGGGTTTCGACGAGCAGTACTTC CASSLVGQGFDEQYF TRBV5-1 few TRBD1 TRBJ2-7
TGTGCCAGCAGCGTAGACACTGAAGCTTTCTTT CASSVDTEAFF TRBV9 few NA TRBJ1-1
TGTGCCAGCAGCTTAATTGGGCGGGAGCGGTACGAGCAGTACTTC CASSLIGRERYEQYF TRBV7-9 few TRBD2 TRBJ2-7
TGTGCCAGCAGGAGGGTCGGAGGACAGAAATACGAGCAGTACTTC CASRRVGGQKYEQYF TRBV5-6 NA NA TRBJ2-7
TGTGCTAGTGGTTTGGACAGCAATCAGCCCCAGCATTTT CASGLDSNQPQHF TRBV12-5 NA NA TRBJ1-5
TGCGCCAGTAGGGAAGGAGTCCCCGGGGAGCTGTTTTTT CASREGVPGELFF TRBV10-1 few NA TRBJ2-2
TGCGCCAGCAGCCAGGCCCCCAGGAACACCGGGGAGCTGTTTTTT CASSQAPRNTGELFF TRBV4-1 NA NA TRBJ2-2
TGTGCCAGCAGCGTAGTTCGGGGGGCTAACTATGGCTACACCTTC CASSVVRGANYGYTF TRBV9 NA NA TRBJ1-2
TGTGCCAGCAGTTACTCCGGGGGCGCAGGCACCTTC CASSYSGGAGTF TRBV6-5 few NA TRBJ1-2
TGCGCCAGCAGGACACCGTTTAGTCGAAAAGGTAACACCATATATTTT CASRTPFSRKGNTIYF TRBV23-1 NA NA TRBJ1-3
TGCGCCAGCAGCCCATGGACAGCTAGCACAGATACGCAGTATTTT CASSPWTASTDTQYF TRBV5-1 NA NA TRBJ2-3
TGTGCCATCGGTAGGAAGACCGGGGAGCTGTTTTTT CAIGRKTGELFF TRBV10-3 few NA TRBJ2-2
TGTGCCAGCAGCGCCTCGGTGGGGGAGGGCGAGACCCAGTACTTC CASSASVGEGETQYF TRBV9 NA TRBD2 TRBJ2-5
TGTGCCAGCAGCCGGGGAGGGAGCTCCTACGAGCAGTACTTC CASSRGGSSYEQYF TRBV6-5 NA TRBD2 TRBJ2-7
TGTGCCACCAGCAGAGATCCAGGCTCCTACGAGCAGTACTTC CATSRDPGSYEQYF TRBV15 NA NA TRBJ2-7
TGTGCCAGCTCACCACCCGGGGGAGGTCAGCCCCAGCATTTT CASSPPGGGQPQHF TRBV18 NA NA TRBJ1-5
TGTGCCAGCAGCCAGAGGAGCACAGATACGCAGTATTTT CASSQRSTDTQYF TRBV5-4 NA NA TRBJ2-3
TGCGCCAGCAGCCTCTCCAGTGTATCCACAGATACGCAGTATTTT CASSLSSVSTDTQYF TRBV5-1 NA NA TRBJ2-3